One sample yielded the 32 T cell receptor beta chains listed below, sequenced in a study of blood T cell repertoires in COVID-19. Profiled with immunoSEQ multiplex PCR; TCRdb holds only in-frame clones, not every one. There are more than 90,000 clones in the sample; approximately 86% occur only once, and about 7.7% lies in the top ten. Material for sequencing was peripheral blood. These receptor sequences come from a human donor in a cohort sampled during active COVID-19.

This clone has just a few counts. This CDR3 reads CASSWDRGTSPLHF. The CDR3 DNA follows: TGTGCCAGCAGTTGGGACAGGGGCACATCACCCCTCCACTTT. The rearrangement links TRBV2 to TRBJ1-6; 10 bases fit TRBD1. The CDR3 is 14 residues long. With V trimmed by 5 bases and J by 10 bases, 5 bases remained unmatched. Germline V gives CDR1 SNHLY, CDR2 FYNNEI.

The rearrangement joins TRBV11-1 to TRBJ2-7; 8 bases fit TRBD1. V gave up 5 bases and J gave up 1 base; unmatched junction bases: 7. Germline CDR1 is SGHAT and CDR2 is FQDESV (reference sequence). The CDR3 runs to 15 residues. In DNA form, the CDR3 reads TGTGCCAGCAGCATCCCCGGACAGGGTTCCTACGAGCAGTACTTC. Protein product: CASSIPGQGSYEQYF. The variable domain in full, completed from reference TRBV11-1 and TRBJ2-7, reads EAEVAQSPRYKITEKSQAVAFWCDPISGHATLYWYRQILGQGPELLVQFQDESVVDDSQLPKDRFSAERLKGVDSTLKIQPAELGDSAMYLCASSIPGQGSYEQYFGPGTRLTVT.

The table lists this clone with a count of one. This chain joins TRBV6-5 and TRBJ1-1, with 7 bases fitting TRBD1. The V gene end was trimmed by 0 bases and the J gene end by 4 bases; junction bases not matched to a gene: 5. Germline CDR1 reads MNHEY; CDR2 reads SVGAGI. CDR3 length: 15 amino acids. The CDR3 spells CASSYSLQGITEAFF. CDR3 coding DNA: TGTGCCAGCAGTTACTCATTACAGGGGATCACTGAAGCTTTCTTT.

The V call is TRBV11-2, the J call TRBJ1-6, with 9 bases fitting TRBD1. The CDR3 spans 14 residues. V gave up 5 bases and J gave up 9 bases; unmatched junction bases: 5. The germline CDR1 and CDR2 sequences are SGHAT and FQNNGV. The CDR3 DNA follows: TGTGCCAGCAGCATGACAGGGGGTGCTTCACCCCTCCACTTT. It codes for CASSMTGGASPLHF.

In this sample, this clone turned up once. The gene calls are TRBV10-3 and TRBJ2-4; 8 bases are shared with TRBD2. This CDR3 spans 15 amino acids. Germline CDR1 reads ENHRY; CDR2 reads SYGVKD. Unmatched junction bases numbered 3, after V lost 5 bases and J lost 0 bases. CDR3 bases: TGTGCCATCAGTACTAGCGGACTAGCCAAAAACATTCAGTACTTC. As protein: CAISTSGLAKNIQYF.

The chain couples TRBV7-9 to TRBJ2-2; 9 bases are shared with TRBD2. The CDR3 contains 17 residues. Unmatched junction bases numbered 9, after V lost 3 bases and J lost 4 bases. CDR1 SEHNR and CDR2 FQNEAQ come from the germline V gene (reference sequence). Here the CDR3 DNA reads TGTGCCAGCAGCTTGAGCCGAGCGGGGGGTGGCACCGGGGAGCTGTTTTTT. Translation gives CASSLSRAGGGTGELFF.

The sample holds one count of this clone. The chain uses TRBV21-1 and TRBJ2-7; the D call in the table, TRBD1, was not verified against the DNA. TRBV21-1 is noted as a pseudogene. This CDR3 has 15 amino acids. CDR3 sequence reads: CASSKDNRVSYEQYF. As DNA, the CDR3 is TGTGCCAGCAGCAAAGATAACAGGGTAAGCTACGAGCAGTACTTC.

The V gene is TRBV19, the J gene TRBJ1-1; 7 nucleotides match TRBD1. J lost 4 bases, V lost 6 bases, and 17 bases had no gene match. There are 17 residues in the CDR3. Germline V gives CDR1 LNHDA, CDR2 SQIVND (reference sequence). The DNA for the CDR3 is TGTGCCAGTAGCAAACAGGGGTGGGCCACCACCCCCACTGAAGCTTTCTTT. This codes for CASSKQGWATTPTEAFF.

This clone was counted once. CDR3 amino acids: CATSRDPQNTEAFF. The CDR3 DNA follows: TGTGCCACCAGCAGAGATCCCCAGAACACTGAAGCTTTCTTT. V usage is TRBV15 and J usage is TRBJ1-1; D gene uncertain. Trimming took off 0 bases at V and 1 base at J, with 6 bases between the two ends. There are 14 residues in the CDR3. Germline CDR1 is LNHNV and CDR2 is YYDKDF (reference sequence).

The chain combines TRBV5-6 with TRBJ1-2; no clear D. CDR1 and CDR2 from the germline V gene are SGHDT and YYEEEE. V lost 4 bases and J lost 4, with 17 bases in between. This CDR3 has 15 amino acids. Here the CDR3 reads CASSRSVSFAYGYTF. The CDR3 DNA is TGTGCCAGCAGCCGGTCCGTAAGTTTCGCCTATGGCTACACCTTC.

In DNA form, the CDR3 reads TGTGCCAGCAGCCTGTCAAAGACAGGGTTGTATGGCTACACCTTC. This codes for CASSLSKTGLYGYTF. The chain has TRBV7-3 and TRBJ1-2, with 7 nucleotides matching TRBD1. Germline CDR1 is SGHTA and CDR2 is FQGTGA. V trimming: 5 bases; J trimming: 5 bases; junction bases outside the gene matches: 11. The CDR3 consists of 15 residues.

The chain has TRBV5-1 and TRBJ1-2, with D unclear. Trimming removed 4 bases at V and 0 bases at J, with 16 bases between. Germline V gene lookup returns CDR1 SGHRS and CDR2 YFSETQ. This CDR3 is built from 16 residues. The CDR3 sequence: CASSQKDSGTNYGYTF. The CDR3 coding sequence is TGCGCCAGCAGCCAAAAGGACTCCGGGACTAACTATGGCTACACCTTC.

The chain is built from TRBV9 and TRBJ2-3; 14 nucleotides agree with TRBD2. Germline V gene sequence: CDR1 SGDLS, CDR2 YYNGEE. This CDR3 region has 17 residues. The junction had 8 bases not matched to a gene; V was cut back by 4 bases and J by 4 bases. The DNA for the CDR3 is TGTGCCAGCAGCCTCCGTCAGACTAGCGGGGGGGCAGATACGCAGTATTTT. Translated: CASSLRQTSGGADTQYF.

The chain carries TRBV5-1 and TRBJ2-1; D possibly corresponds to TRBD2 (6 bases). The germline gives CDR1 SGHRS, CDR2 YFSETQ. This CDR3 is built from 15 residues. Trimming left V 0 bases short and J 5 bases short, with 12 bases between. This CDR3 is CASSLGGTGNNEQFF. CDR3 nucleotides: TGCGCCAGCAGCTTGGGGGGGACTGGAAACAATGAGCAGTTCTTC.

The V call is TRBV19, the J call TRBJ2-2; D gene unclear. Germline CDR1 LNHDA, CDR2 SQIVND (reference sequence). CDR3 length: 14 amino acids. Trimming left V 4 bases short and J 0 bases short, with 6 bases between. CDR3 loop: CASSNMPNTGELFF. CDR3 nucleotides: TGTGCCAGTAGTAACATGCCGAACACCGGGGAGCTGTTTTTT.

The CDR3 bases are TGTGCCAGCAGCCTCGGACAGGGAGATGAAAAACTGTTTTTT. It encodes CASSLGQGDEKLFF. V usage is TRBV13 and J usage is TRBJ1-4, with 8 bases aligning to TRBD1. Trimming took 5 bases from V and 6 from J; bases not matched to a gene: 5. This CDR3 has 14 amino acids. The germline V gene has CDR1 PRHDT and CDR2 FYEKMQ (reference sequence).

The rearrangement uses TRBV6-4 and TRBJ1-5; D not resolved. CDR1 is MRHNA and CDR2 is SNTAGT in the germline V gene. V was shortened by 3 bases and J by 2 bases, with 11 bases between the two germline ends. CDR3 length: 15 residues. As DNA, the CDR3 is TGTGCCAGCAGTGAGTCCCCGGGTGGCAATCAGCCCCAGCATTTT. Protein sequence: CASSESPGGNQPQHF.

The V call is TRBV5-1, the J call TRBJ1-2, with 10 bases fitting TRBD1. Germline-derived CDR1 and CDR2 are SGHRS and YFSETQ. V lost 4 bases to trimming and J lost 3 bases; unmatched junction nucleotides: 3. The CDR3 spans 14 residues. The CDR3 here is CASSADRGDYGYTF. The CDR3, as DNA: TGCGCCAGCAGCGCGGACAGGGGGGACTATGGCTACACCTTC.

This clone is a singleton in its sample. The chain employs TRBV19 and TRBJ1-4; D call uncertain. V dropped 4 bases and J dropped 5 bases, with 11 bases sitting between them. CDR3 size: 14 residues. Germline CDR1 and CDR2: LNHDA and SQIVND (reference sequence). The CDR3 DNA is TGTGCCAGTAGTACGAGGAGTCCGAATGAAAAACTGTTTTTT. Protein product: CASSTRSPNEKLFF.

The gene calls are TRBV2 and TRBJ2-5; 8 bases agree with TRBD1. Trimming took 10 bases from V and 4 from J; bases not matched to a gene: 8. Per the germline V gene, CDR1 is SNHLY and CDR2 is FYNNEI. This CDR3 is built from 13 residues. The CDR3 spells CAKRGTGPETQYF. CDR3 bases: TGTGCCAAACGCGGGACAGGCCCAGAGACCCAGTACTTC.

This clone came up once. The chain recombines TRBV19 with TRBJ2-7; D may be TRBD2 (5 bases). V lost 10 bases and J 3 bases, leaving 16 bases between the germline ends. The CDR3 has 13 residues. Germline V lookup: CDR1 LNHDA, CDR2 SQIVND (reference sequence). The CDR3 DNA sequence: TGTGCCACAAGCGGAGCCTTTATCTACGAGCAGTACTTC. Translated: CATSGAFIYEQYF. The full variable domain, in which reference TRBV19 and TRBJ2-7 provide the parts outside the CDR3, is DGGITQSPKYLFRKEGQNVTLSCEQNLNHDAMYWYRQDPGQGLRLIYYSQIVNDFQKGDIAEGYSVSREKKESFPLTVTSAQKNPTAFYLCATSGAFIYEQYFGPGTRLTVT.

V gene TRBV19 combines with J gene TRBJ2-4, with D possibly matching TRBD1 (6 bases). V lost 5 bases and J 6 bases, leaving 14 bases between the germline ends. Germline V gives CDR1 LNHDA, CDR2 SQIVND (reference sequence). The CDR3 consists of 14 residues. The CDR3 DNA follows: TGTGCCAGTAGTGCCCGTATGACAGGAAACATTCAGTACTTC. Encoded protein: CASSARMTGNIQYF.

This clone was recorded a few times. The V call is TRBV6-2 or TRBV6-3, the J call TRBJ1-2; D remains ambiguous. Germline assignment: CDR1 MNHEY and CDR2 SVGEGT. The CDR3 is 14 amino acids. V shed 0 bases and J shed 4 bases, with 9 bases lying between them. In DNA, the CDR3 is TGTGCCAGCAGTTACTCGGGCCAGTCCTATGGCTACACCTTC. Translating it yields CASSYSGQSYGYTF.

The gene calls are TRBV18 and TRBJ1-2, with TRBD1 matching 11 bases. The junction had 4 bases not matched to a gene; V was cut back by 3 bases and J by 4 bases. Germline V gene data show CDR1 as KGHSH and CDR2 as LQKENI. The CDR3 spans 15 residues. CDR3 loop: CASSPAGTGGYGYTF. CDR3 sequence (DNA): TGTGCCAGCTCACCGGCCGGGACAGGGGGCTATGGCTACACCTTC.

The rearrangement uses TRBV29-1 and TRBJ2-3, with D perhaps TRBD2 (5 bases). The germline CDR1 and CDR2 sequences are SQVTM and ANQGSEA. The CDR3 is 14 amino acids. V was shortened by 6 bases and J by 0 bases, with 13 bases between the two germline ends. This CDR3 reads CSVRGGGSTDTQYF. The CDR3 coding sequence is TGCAGCGTCCGAGGAGGCGGGAGCACAGATACGCAGTATTTT.

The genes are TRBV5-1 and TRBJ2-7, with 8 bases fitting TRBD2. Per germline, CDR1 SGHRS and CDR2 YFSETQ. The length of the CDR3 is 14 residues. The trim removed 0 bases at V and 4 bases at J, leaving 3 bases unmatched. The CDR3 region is CASSLGIAGYEQYF. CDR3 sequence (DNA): TGCGCCAGCAGCTTGGGAATAGCGGGATACGAGCAGTACTTC.

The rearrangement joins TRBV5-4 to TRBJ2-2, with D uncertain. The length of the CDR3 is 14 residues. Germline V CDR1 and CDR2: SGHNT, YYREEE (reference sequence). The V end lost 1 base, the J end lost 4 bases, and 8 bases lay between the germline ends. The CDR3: CASSLLDGTGELFF. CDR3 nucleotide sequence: TGTGCCAGCAGCTTGCTAGACGGCACCGGGGAGCTGTTTTTT. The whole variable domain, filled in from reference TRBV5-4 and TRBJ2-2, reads ETGVTQSPTHLIKTRGQQVTLRCSSQSGHNTVSWYQQALGQGPQFIFQYYREEENGRGNFPPRFSGLQFPNYSSELNVNALELDDSALYLCASSLLDGTGELFFGEGSRLTVL.

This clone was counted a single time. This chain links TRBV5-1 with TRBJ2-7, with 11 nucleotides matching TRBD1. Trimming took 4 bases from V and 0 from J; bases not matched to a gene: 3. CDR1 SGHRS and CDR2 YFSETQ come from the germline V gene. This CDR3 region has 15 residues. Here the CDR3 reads CASSGGQGDSYEQYF. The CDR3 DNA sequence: TGCGCCAGCAGCGGGGGACAGGGGGACTCCTACGAGCAGTACTTC.

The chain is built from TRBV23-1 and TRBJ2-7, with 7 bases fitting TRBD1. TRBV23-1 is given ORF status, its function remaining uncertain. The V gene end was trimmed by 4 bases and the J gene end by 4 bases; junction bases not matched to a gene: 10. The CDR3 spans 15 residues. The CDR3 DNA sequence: TGCGCCAGCAGTCTCCTCTTCAGGGGGATGTACGAGCAGTACTTC. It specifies CASSLLFRGMYEQYF.

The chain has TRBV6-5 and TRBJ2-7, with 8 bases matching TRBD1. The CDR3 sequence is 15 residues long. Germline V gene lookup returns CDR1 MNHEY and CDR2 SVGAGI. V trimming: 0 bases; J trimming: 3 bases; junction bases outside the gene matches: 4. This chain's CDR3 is CASSYSRTGYYEQYF. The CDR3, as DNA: TGTGCCAGCAGTTACTCCAGGACAGGGTACTACGAGCAGTACTTC.

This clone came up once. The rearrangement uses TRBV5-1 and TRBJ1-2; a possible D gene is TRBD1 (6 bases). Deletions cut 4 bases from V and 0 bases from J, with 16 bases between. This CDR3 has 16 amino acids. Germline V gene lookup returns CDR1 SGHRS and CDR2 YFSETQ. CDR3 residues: CASSPVGGAPNYGYTF. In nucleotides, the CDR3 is TGCGCCAGCAGCCCGGTCGGGGGGGCTCCTAACTATGGCTACACCTTC.

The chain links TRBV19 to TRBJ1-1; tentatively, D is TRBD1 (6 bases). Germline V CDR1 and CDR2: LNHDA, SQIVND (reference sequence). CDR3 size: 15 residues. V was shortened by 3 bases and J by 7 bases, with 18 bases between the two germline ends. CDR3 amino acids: CASSILQGQGFEAFF. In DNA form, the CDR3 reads TGTGCCAGTAGTATCTTACAGGGTCAGGGGTTTGAAGCTTTCTTT.